This T cell receptor beta chain was sequenced for a study of T-cell memory formation after mild COVID-19. About the study: There were largely donor-specific TCR clusters. Study conclusions and caveats: Among clones contracting day 15 to 85, CD4/CD8 was balanced, whereas later expanders leaned CD4+. Contracting CD4+ clones sat mainly in CM and EM; CD8+ in EMRA.

This CDR3 region has 14 residues. V shed 5 bases and J shed 4 bases, with 14 bases lying between them. Germline V gene data show CDR1 as SEHNR and CDR2 as FQNEAQ (reference sequence). About this clonotype: Its specificity is unknown.

A single record per CDR3 protein comes from TCRdb applying MiXCR to the 5' RACE reads. The table includes about 320,000 distinct CDR3 sequences, about 13% detected once. The material sequenced was PBMCs or a T cell subset sorted from them (not recorded which). The chain uses TRBV7-9 and TRBJ1-1; D is possibly TRBD1 (6 bases). The TCR was taken from a man aged 18 to 30 who had mild COVID-19 (a few samples of this study predate the infection). Cell type and time point are not known. The CDR3 nucleotides are TGTGCCAGCAGCCCCCCCCGAGGGGGCACTGAAGCTTTCTTT. Translated, it gives CASSPPRGGTEAFF.